What follows are 8 T cell receptor beta chains derived from one specimen sequenced in a study of blood T cell repertoires in COVID-19. Only in-frame clones appear in the TCRdb table, and some are missing; sequencing was by immunoSEQ multiplex PCR. The data hold around 180,000 clones, with 70% to 90% observed a single time. Source material: peripheral blood. All receptors come from a woman aged 80 or over with acute or convalescent COVID-19.

The V call is TRBV5-5, the J call TRBJ1-5, with 8 bases identical to TRBD1. Germline assignment: CDR1 SGHKS and CDR2 YYEKEE (reference sequence). The CDR3 extends over 13 amino acids. Germline trimming cut 4 bases from V and 6 bases from J; bases unmatched to any gene: 3. The CDR3 DNA is TGTGCCAGCAGCCTGACAGGGGCTCAGCCCCAGCATTTT. It encodes CASSLTGAQPQHF.

The gene calls are TRBV12-3 or TRBV12-4 and TRBJ1-2, with D perhaps matching TRBD1 (6 bases). This CDR3 region has 13 residues. The V end was cut by 5 bases, the J end by 6 bases, with 13 bases between. The CDR3 spells CASSRGQLDGYTF. In DNA form, the CDR3 reads TGTGCCAGCAGTCGCGGACAGCTCGATGGCTACACCTTC.

The CDR3 coding sequence is TGTGCCAGCAGCCCACCGGGGGGGAACTATGGCTACACCTTC. Amino acid sequence: CASSPPGGNYGYTF. The J gene is TRBJ1-2, the V gene TRBV7-2; perhaps TRBD1 as D (5 bases). V lost 5 bases and J 2 bases, leaving 12 bases between the germline ends. The CDR3 has 14 amino acids. Germline values: CDR1 SGHTA, CDR2 FQGNSA.

The chain carries TRBV7-3 and TRBJ1-2, with TRBD1 matching over 9 bases. This CDR3 has 15 amino acids. After removal of 5 bases from V and 0 bases from J, the junction contained 4 bases not matched to a gene. Germline V gives CDR1 SGHTA, CDR2 FQGTGA. The CDR3 DNA reads TGTGCCAGCAGCCGGGACAGGGAAACTAACTATGGCTACACCTTC. Protein product: CASSRDRETNYGYTF.

V and J are TRBV19 and TRBJ1-5; 9 bases map to TRBD1. The germline gives CDR1 LNHDA, CDR2 SQIVND (reference sequence). The V segment lost 6 bases and the J segment 6 bases; nucleotides outside the gene matches: 6. The CDR3 spans 14 residues. CDR3 amino acids: CASSSGTGLQPQHF. The CDR3 bases are TGTGCCAGTAGCTCCGGGACAGGGCTTCAGCCCCAGCATTTT.

The V and J genes are TRBV30 and TRBJ1-2, with D possibly being TRBD1 (5 bases). Trimming removed 4 bases at V and 0 bases at J, with 6 bases between. Germline V gene sequence: CDR1 GTSNPN, CDR2 SVGIG (reference sequence). The CDR3 loop spans 12 amino acids. The CDR3 nucleotides read TGTGCCTGGACAGGGACTAACTATGGCTACACCTTC. Translating it yields CAWTGTNYGYTF.

The CDR3 loop reads CASSYIRTLGNTIYF. The CDR3 nucleotides read TGTGCCAGCAGTTACATCCGGACACTTGGAAACACCATATATTTT. The chain employs TRBV6-6 and TRBJ1-3; weak D call: TRBD1 (5 bases). V was shortened by 2 bases and J by 3 bases, with 11 bases between the two germline ends. Germline CDR1 and CDR2: MNHNY and SVGAGI (reference sequence). This CDR3 is 15 amino acids long.

This clone occurred a few times. The rearrangement joins TRBV2 to TRBJ2-7; no reliable D call. Trimming took 8 bases from V and 4 from J, leaving 6 bases between them. Germline CDR1 SNHLY, CDR2 FYNNEI. CDR3 length equals 10 residues. The CDR3 DNA reads TGTGCCAGCGATCGGTACGAGCAGTACTTC. It is translated as CASDRYEQYF. Using reference TRBV2 and TRBJ2-7 for the parts outside the CDR3, the full variable domain is EPEVTQTPSHQVTQMGQEVILRCVPISNHLYFYWYRQILGQKVEFLVSFYNNEISEKSEIFDDQFSVERPDGSNFTLKIRSTKLEDSAMYFCASDRYEQYFGPGTRLTVT.